The 31 T cell receptor beta chains listed next were all sequenced from one sample in a study of T cells after yellow fever vaccination. TCRdb reprocessed the 5' RACE reads via MiXCR and lists one record per CDR3 protein. The sample lists 300,000 or so distinct CDR3 sequences, 6.8% occurring once. The material sequenced was PBMCs, taken around 45 days after the first yellow fever vaccination. Receptors originate from a man younger than 35 who received the YFV17D yellow fever vaccine.

The chain couples TRBV20-1 to TRBJ2-3; 10 bases align to TRBD2. CDR1 DFQATT and CDR2 SNEGSKA come from the germline V gene (reference sequence). J lost 0 bases, V lost 1 base, and 10 bases had no gene match. The CDR3 is made up of 18 amino acids. The CDR3 sequence: CSARAVAGGRTSTDTQYF. As DNA, the CDR3 is TGCAGTGCTAGAGCCGTAGCGGGGGGAAGAACTAGCACAGATACGCAGTATTTT.

Many counts were recorded for this clonotype. The rearrangement uses TRBV10-3 and TRBJ1-2; maybe TRBD1 (5 bases). The CDR3 extends over 14 amino acids. V was clipped by 5 bases and J by 4 bases, with 14 bases between them. Germline-derived CDR1 and CDR2 are ENHRY and SYGVKD. CDR3 sequence: CAISLEGTLYGYTF. CDR3 sequence (DNA): TGTGCCATCAGTCTCGAGGGGACCCTCTATGGCTACACCTTC.

This clonotype was counted a single time. This sequence joins TRBV10-3 and TRBJ1-4, with unresolved D. Germline-derived CDR1 and CDR2 are ENHRY and SYGVKD. Deletions cut 6 bases from V and 0 bases from J, with 11 bases between. The CDR3 extends over 15 amino acids. CDR3 loop: CAISAATATNEKLFF. CDR3 coding DNA: TGTGCCATCAGCGCCGCAACTGCAACTAATGAAAAACTGTTTTTT.

This clonotype was detected a few times. The V call is TRBV7-3, the J call TRBJ2-6; D is perhaps TRBD1 (5 bases). The CDR3 extends over 14 amino acids. V was pared by 5 bases and J by 2 bases, with 7 bases between. The germline CDR1 and CDR2 sequences are SGHTA and FQGTGA. The CDR3 loop is CASSPGTGANVLTF. CDR3 coding DNA: TGTGCCAGCAGCCCAGGGACTGGGGCCAACGTCCTGACTTTC.

The genes are TRBV29-1 and TRBJ2-2; 7 nucleotides line up with TRBD2. CDR1 is SQVTM and CDR2 is ANQGSEA in the germline V gene. The CDR3 runs to 16 residues. J lost 5 bases, V lost 0 bases, and 9 bases had no gene match. The CDR3 DNA reads TGCAGCGTTGAAGACGTGGGGAGGGAATTAACCGGGGAGCTGTTTTTT. Its translation: CSVEDVGRELTGELFF.

The V gene is TRBV7-2, the J gene TRBJ2-5; no reliable D call. The CDR3 loop spans 16 amino acids. V lost 0 bases, J lost 5 bases, and 16 bases lay in between. Germline assignment: CDR1 SGHTA and CDR2 FQGNSA. The chain's CDR3 is CASSLASQPLGETQYF. The CDR3 bases are TGTGCCAGCAGCTTAGCATCCCAGCCCCTGGGGGAGACCCAGTACTTC. Complete variable domain (other parts from reference TRBV7-2 and TRBJ2-5): GAGVSQSPSNKVTEKGKDVELRCDPISGHTALYWYRQSLGQGLEFLIYFQGNSAPDKSGLPSDRFSAERTGGSVSTLTIQRTQQEDSAVYLCASSLASQPLGETQYFGPGTRLLVL.

This clonotype was counted only a few times. This chain joins TRBV6-5 and TRBJ2-3; no definite D call. Germline lookup yields CDR1 MNHEY and CDR2 SVGAGI. The CDR3 contains 14 residues. V dropped 2 bases and J dropped 5 bases, with 11 bases sitting between them. CDR3 residues: CASSYREDGDTQYF. The CDR3 DNA sequence: TGTGCCAGCAGTTACAGGGAAGACGGAGATACGCAGTATTTT.

This clonotype has only a few counts. The chain combines TRBV7-2 with TRBJ1-1; D remains ambiguous. V dropped 5 bases and J dropped 3 bases, with 13 bases sitting between them. The V gene's germline CDR1 is SGHTA and CDR2 FQGNSA. The CDR3 sequence is 14 residues long. The CDR3 DNA is TGTGCCAGCAGCCATGACGGGTTTTACACTGAAGCTTTCTTT. It is translated as CASSHDGFYTEAFF.

This clonotype was counted between two and nine times. The gene calls are TRBV11-2 and TRBJ2-7; perhaps D is TRBD1 or TRBD2 (5 bases each). CDR3 length equals 18 residues. Trimming removed 2 bases from V and 0 bases from J, with 20 bases in between. The germline gives CDR1 SGHAT, CDR2 FQNNGV. The DNA of the CDR3 is TGTGCCAGCAGCTTACTCGGGACCGGCGAATTGGGCTCCTACGAGCAGTACTTC. This gives the protein CASSLLGTGELGSYEQYF.

The chain's CDR3 is CASSLSVANSYNEQFF. Written as DNA, the CDR3 is TGTGCCAGCAGCTTGTCGGTCGCAAACTCCTACAATGAGCAGTTCTTC. The rearrangement joins TRBV5-5 to TRBJ2-1; D gene ambiguous. CDR1 is SGHKS, CDR2 YYEKEE, per germline (reference sequence). The CDR3 totals 16 residues. The V gene lost 1 base and the J gene lost 0 bases, with 11 bases spanning the gap.

This clonotype was found many times. The V call is TRBV5-1, the J call TRBJ2-3; D call uncertain. V lost 4 bases and J lost 2, with 11 bases in between. Germline CDR1 is SGHRS and CDR2 is YFSETQ. The CDR3 totals 14 residues. In DNA, the CDR3 is TGCGCCAGCAGCCGGGCCTCCTACACAGATACGCAGTATTTT. Its translation: CASSRASYTDTQYF.

This clonotype has just a few counts. The chain employs TRBV5-5 and TRBJ2-7, with 8 bases lining up with TRBD2. Looked up from germline, CDR1 is SGHKS and CDR2 is YYEKEE (reference sequence). The CDR3 is made up of 15 amino acids. V was clipped by 0 bases and J by 6 bases; unmatched bases: 8. The CDR3 nucleotides read TGTGCCAGCAGCTTGGCGCGGGGGGCCCCTGGCGAGCAGTACGTC. Translation gives CASSLARGAPGEQYV.

The table lists this clonotype with a few counts. V gene TRBV18 combines with J gene TRBJ1-1, with D possibly matching TRBD1 (6 bases). The CDR3 extends over 15 amino acids. The germline CDR1 and CDR2 sequences are KGHSH and LQKENI. V dropped 3 bases and J dropped 3 bases, with 14 bases sitting between them. The CDR3 sequence is CASSPPGAPDTEAFF. CDR3 in DNA: TGTGCCAGCTCACCCCCAGGGGCTCCAGACACTGAAGCTTTCTTT.

This clonotype occurred a few times. The chain recombines TRBV29-1 with TRBJ1-2; no reliable D call. V gave up 4 bases and J gave up 8 bases, with 11 bases separating them. The CDR3 is 11 amino acids. CDR1 and CDR2 (germline): SQVTM, ANQGSEA. The CDR3 loop reads CSVGTTEGYTF. The CDR3 DNA is TGCAGCGTTGGGACCACGGAGGGCTACACCTTC.

The rearrangement uses TRBV12-3 or TRBV12-4 and TRBJ2-7; D unresolved. The CDR3 has 12 amino acids. V dropped 2 bases and J dropped 5 bases, with 7 bases sitting between them. CDR3 in DNA: TGTGCCAGCAGTTTATGGGGTGACGAGCAGTACTTC. As protein: CASSLWGDEQYF.

The chain has TRBV7-2 and TRBJ2-7; TRBD2 is a possible D gene (5 bases). The CDR3 spans 14 residues. From germline, CDR1 is SGHTA and CDR2 FQGNSA. With 2 bases removed from V and 3 bases from J, the gap between germline ends came to 11 bases. The CDR3 loop is CASSLSPGDYEQYV. The CDR3 nucleotides read TGTGCCAGCAGCTTAAGCCCCGGGGACTACGAGCAGTACGTC.

This chain connects TRBV20-1 to TRBJ2-5; TRBD2 aligns across 8 bases. The CDR3 spans 12 residues. J lost 5 bases, V lost 7 bases, and 6 bases had no gene match. Germline V gene data show CDR1 as DFQATT and CDR2 as SNEGSKA (reference sequence). The chain's CDR3 is CSVPGGLETQYF. CDR3 nucleotides: TGCAGTGTTCCGGGGGGGCTTGAGACCCAGTACTTC.

This clonotype was found a few times. The chain combines TRBV20-1 with TRBJ2-5; D may correspond to TRBD1 or TRBD2 (5 bases each). Per the germline V gene, CDR1 is DFQATT and CDR2 is SNEGSKA (reference sequence). This CDR3 region has 13 residues. V was clipped by 5 bases and J by 7 bases, with 17 bases between them. As DNA, the CDR3 is TGCAGTGCTGACGGGGCCCCCTCCCCGACCCAGTACTTC. Protein: CSADGAPSPTQYF.

Only a few counts were recorded for this clonotype. The J gene is TRBJ2-2, the V gene TRBV10-2; D not resolved. CDR1 and CDR2 from the germline V gene are WSHSY and SAAADI. Trimming removed 7 bases at V and 2 bases at J, with 8 bases between. The CDR3 covers 13 residues. Here the CDR3 reads CASMLVNTGELFF. As DNA, the CDR3 is TGCGCCAGCATGCTGGTAAACACCGGGGAGCTGTTTTTT.

The V and J genes are TRBV6-2 or TRBV6-3 and TRBJ2-7; either TRBD1 or TRBD2 may fit D (5 bases each). CDR3 size: 13 residues. V was clipped by 10 bases and J by 0 bases, with 13 bases between them. CDR1 is MNHEY, CDR2 SVGEGT, per germline. In DNA, the CDR3 is TGTGCCACCTGGGACCTGAGCTCCTACGAGCAGTACTTC. Amino acids: CATWDLSSYEQYF.

This clonotype was recorded many times. The chain uses TRBV5-1 and TRBJ2-5; D is unclear. The CDR3 extends over 15 amino acids. Per the germline V gene, CDR1 is SGHRS and CDR2 is YFSETQ. V dropped 0 bases and J dropped 4 bases, with 13 bases sitting between them. DNA for the CDR3: TGCGCCAGCAGCTTGGAACAGATTGGTGGAGAGACCCAGTACTTC. This codes for CASSLEQIGGETQYF.

This chain connects TRBV20-1 to TRBJ1-2; 10 positions match TRBD1. This CDR3 spans 15 amino acids. Germline V gene sequence: CDR1 DFQATT, CDR2 SNEGSKA (reference sequence). J lost 0 bases, V lost 6 bases, and 7 bases had no gene match. CDR3 in amino acids: CSARTGGFANYGYTF. The CDR3 nucleotides read TGCAGTGCCAGGACAGGGGGGTTTGCTAACTATGGCTACACCTTC.

The chain uses TRBV6-1 and TRBJ2-4; tentatively, D is TRBD1 (7 bases). The germline V and J ends were trimmed by 7 bases and 1 base, with 26 bases remaining between them. The germline V gene encodes CDR1 MNHNS and CDR2 SASEGT. The CDR3 runs to 19 residues. The CDR3 DNA reads as TGTGCCAGCACCTCCATGATCAGGGGGGAAAAGTGGGCCAAAAACATTCAGTACTTC. It translates to CASTSMIRGEKWAKNIQYF.

In this sample, this clonotype turned up many times. This chain connects TRBV4-1 to TRBJ2-2, with D uncertain. Trimming left V 1 base short and J 7 bases short, with 4 bases between. The CDR3 spans 12 residues. Germline assignment: CDR1 MGHRA and CDR2 YSYEKL. The CDR3 DNA follows: TGCGCCAGCAGCCAAGTGGTCGGGGAGCTGTTTTTT. Translation: CASSQVVGELFF.

Ten or more counts support this clonotype. V usage is TRBV12-3 or TRBV12-4 and J usage is TRBJ2-1; TRBD2 aligns across 9 bases. The junction had 7 bases not matched to a gene; V was cut back by 6 bases and J by 7 bases. This CDR3 contains 14 residues. The CDR3 loop is CASRLSGGTNEQFF. The DNA of the CDR3 is TGTGCCAGCAGACTTAGCGGGGGTACGAATGAGCAGTTCTTC.

This chain joins TRBV7-2 and TRBJ2-5; D is unclear. V gave up 2 bases and J gave up 4 bases, with 8 bases separating them. CDR1 is SGHTA and CDR2 is FQGNSA in the germline V gene. This CDR3 spans 13 amino acids. The CDR3 DNA reads as TGTGCCAGCAGCTTATGGGGTAGAGAGACCCAGTACTTC. This sequence encodes CASSLWGRETQYF. The variable domain in full, completed from reference TRBV7-2 and TRBJ2-5, reads GAGVSQSPSNKVTEKGKDVELRCDPISGHTALYWYRQSLGQGLEFLIYFQGNSAPDKSGLPSDRFSAERTGGSVSTLTIQRTQQEDSAVYLCASSLWGRETQYFGPGTRLLVL.

This clonotype was detected only a few times. The V and J genes are TRBV5-1 and TRBJ1-4; 11 bases line up with TRBD1. The CDR3 contains 18 residues. From germline, CDR1 is SGHRS and CDR2 YFSETQ. The trim removed 4 bases at V and 0 bases at J, leaving 8 bases unmatched. The CDR3 loop reads CASSPGQGGYATNEKLFF. The CDR3 nucleotides read TGCGCCAGCAGCCCGGGACAGGGGGGATATGCAACTAATGAAAAACTGTTTTTT.

The chain employs TRBV7-2 and TRBJ2-5, with TRBD1 matching over 8 bases. The CDR3 length is 14 residues. Germline trimming cut 5 bases from V and 6 bases from J; bases unmatched to any gene: 8. Germline values: CDR1 SGHTA, CDR2 FQGNSA. CDR3 residues: CASSKTGGPQTQYF. The CDR3, as DNA: TGTGCCAGCAGCAAAACAGGGGGACCACAGACCCAGTACTTC.

The chain has TRBV6-1 and TRBJ2-2; D might be TRBD1 (5 bases). V was clipped by 5 bases and J by 5 bases, with 15 bases between them. The germline gives CDR1 MNHNS, CDR2 SASEGT. This CDR3 region has 15 residues. The CDR3 nucleotides are TGTGCCAGCAGTAGGTCCAGGGTGGGGACCGGGGAGCTGTTTTTT. It translates to CASSRSRVGTGELFF.

This clonotype has ten or more counts. The rearrangement links TRBV6-2 or TRBV6-3 to TRBJ2-7; D is unclear. Germline values: CDR1 MNHEY, CDR2 SVGEGT. The CDR3 has 16 amino acids. V shed 5 bases and J shed 0 bases, with 17 bases lying between them. This CDR3 reads CASSPKVGFSSYEQYV. The DNA of the CDR3 is TGTGCCAGCAGTCCGAAGGTTGGCTTTAGCTCCTACGAGCAGTACGTC.

Only a few counts were recorded for this clonotype. The chain combines TRBV28 with TRBJ1-5; no definite D call. The V gene's germline CDR1 is MDHEN and CDR2 SYDVKM. This CDR3 region has 14 residues. Trimming shortened V by 6 bases and J by 3 bases, and 12 bases separated the two germline ends. The CDR3 nucleotides read TGTGCCAGCAGCCTCGACGGATTCAATCAGCCCCAGCATTTT. Translation gives CASSLDGFNQPQHF.